Presented here are 12 T cell receptor beta chains from one specimen sequenced in a study of CD4+ T cells in melanoma. TCRdb's copy holds only in-frame clones and misses some; the assay was immunoSEQ multiplex PCR. The sample lists 110,000 to 150,000 clones; around nine tenths were seen once. The receptors come from a human donor with melanoma.

The rearrangement uses TRBV6-5 and TRBJ1-1; possibly TRBD1 for D (6 bases). V lost 7 bases, J lost 6 bases, and 15 bases lay in between. The CDR3 contains 13 residues. Germline V gene sequence: CDR1 MNHEY, CDR2 SVGAGI. The CDR3: CASTPDRSSEAFF. CDR3 nucleotides: TGTGCCAGCACCCCTGACAGGTCCTCTGAAGCTTTCTTT.

The rearrangement uses TRBV11-2 and TRBJ2-1, with D hard to call. CDR1 is SGHAT, CDR2 FQNNGV, per germline. The CDR3 is 11 amino acids. Trimming left V 4 bases short and J 10 bases short, with 8 bases between. The CDR3 spells CASSSIREQFF. As DNA, the CDR3 is TGTGCCAGCAGCTCTATAAGGGAGCAGTTCTTC.

The chain uses TRBV6-5 and TRBJ1-3; D unresolved. V was cut by 6 bases and J by 0 bases, with 12 bases left in between. CDR1 and CDR2 (germline): MNHEY, SVGAGI. This CDR3 spans 15 amino acids. The CDR3 sequence is CASRRDLSSGNTIYF. The CDR3 DNA reads as TGTGCCAGCAGACGGGATTTAAGCTCTGGAAACACCATATATTTT.

The chain is built from TRBV14 and TRBJ2-2; the D is unclear. The CDR3 extends over 14 amino acids. V lost 8 bases and J 2 bases, leaving 12 bases between the germline ends. CDR1 is SGHDN, CDR2 FVKESK, per germline. CDR3 amino acids: CASLNSGNTGELFF. The CDR3, as DNA: TGTGCCAGCCTCAACAGTGGTAACACCGGGGAGCTGTTTTTT.

The chain links TRBV7-2 to TRBJ2-5; D unresolved. CDR1 is SGHTA and CDR2 is FQGNSA in the germline V gene. The CDR3 sequence is 15 residues long. Trimming shortened V by 2 bases and J by 5 bases, and 15 bases separated the two germline ends. This chain's CDR3 is CASSLSRVYGETQYF. The CDR3 DNA is TGTGCCAGCAGCTTAAGTCGCGTTTACGGGGAGACCCAGTACTTC.

The rearrangement joins TRBV5-3 to TRBJ1-1, with D possibly being TRBD1 (6 bases). TRBV5-3 is filed as an ORF, its function uncertain. This CDR3 spans 18 amino acids. Trimming took off 1 base at V and 0 bases at J, with 19 bases between the two ends. CDR3 bases: TGTGCCAGAAGCTTGAGTCTACAGGGTGGCTCGATGAACACTGAAGCTTTCTTT. Amino acids: CARSLSLQGGSMNTEAFF.

The chain uses TRBV4-1 and TRBJ2-3, with D perhaps being TRBD1 or TRBD2 (5 bases each). V was cut by 2 bases and J by 4 bases, with 16 bases left in between. This CDR3 is built from 16 residues. CDR1 MGHRA and CDR2 YSYEKL come from the germline V gene. CDR3 loop: CASSQRLTRGPDTQYF. The CDR3 DNA follows: TGCGCCAGCAGCCAACGCCTAACGAGGGGCCCAGATACGCAGTATTTT.

CDR3 sequence reads: CAWRGQGAVGYTF. CDR3 coding DNA: TGTGCCTGGAGGGGACAGGGGGCTGTTGGCTACACCTTC. The rearrangement joins TRBV30 to TRBJ1-2; TRBD1 matches at 12 bases. This CDR3 is 13 amino acids long. Trimming removed 3 bases from V and 7 bases from J; junction bases left unmatched: 3. Germline assignment: CDR1 GTSNPN and CDR2 SVGIG (reference sequence).

A single count supports this clone. This chain connects TRBV11-2 to TRBJ2-7, with 8 bases identical to TRBD2. V was clipped by 1 base and J by 6 bases; unmatched bases: 11. This CDR3 is built from 16 residues. Germline V gene lookup returns CDR1 SGHAT and CDR2 FQNNGV. This CDR3 is CASSLGIRAGVGEQYF. The CDR3 DNA reads TGTGCCAGCAGCTTAGGGATCAGAGCGGGGGTGGGCGAGCAGTACTTC.

This clone was observed once. The chain couples TRBV11-1 to TRBJ2-1; 7 bases match TRBD1. Germline V lookup: CDR1 SGHAT, CDR2 FQDESV (reference sequence). The V segment lost 3 bases and the J segment 4 bases; nucleotides outside the gene matches: 9. The CDR3 is 16 amino acids. The CDR3 bases are TGTGCCAGCAGCTTTTCTTCGACAGGGCCATACAATGAGCAGTTCTTC. This gives the protein CASSFSSTGPYNEQFF.

This clone was observed a single time. The gene calls are TRBV18 and TRBJ1-1; possibly TRBD1 for D (5 bases). Deletions cut 3 bases from V and 1 base from J, with 12 bases between. This CDR3 comprises 15 residues. From germline, CDR1 is KGHSH and CDR2 LQKENI. DNA of the CDR3: TGTGCCAGCTCACCTCGGATCGACAGGAACACTGAAGCTTTCTTT. This codes for CASSPRIDRNTEAFF.

This chain links TRBV6-1 with TRBJ1-4; D not resolved. Trimming shortened V by 5 bases and J by 9 bases, and 13 bases separated the two germline ends. CDR3 length: 13 residues. Germline CDR1 reads MNHNS; CDR2 reads SASEGT. Here the CDR3 reads CASSSVPPKKLFF. The CDR3, as DNA: TGTGCCAGCAGTTCGGTACCTCCGAAAAAACTGTTTTTT.